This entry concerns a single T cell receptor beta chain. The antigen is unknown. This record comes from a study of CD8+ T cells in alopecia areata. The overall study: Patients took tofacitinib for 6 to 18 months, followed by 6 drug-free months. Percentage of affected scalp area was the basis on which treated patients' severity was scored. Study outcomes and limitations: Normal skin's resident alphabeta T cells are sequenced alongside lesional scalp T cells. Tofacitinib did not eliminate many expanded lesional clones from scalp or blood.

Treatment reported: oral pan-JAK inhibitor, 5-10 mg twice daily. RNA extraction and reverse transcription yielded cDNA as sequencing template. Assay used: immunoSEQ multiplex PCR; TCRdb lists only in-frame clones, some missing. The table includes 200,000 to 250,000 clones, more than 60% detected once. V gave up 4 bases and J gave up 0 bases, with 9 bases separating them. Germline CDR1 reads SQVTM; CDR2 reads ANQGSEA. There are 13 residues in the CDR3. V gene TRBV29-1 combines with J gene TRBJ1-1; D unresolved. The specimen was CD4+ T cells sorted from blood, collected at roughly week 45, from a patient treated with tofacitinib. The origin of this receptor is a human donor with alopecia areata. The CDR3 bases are TGCAGCGTTGCCCAGAACATGAACACTGAAGCTTTCTTT. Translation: CSVAQNMNTEAFF.